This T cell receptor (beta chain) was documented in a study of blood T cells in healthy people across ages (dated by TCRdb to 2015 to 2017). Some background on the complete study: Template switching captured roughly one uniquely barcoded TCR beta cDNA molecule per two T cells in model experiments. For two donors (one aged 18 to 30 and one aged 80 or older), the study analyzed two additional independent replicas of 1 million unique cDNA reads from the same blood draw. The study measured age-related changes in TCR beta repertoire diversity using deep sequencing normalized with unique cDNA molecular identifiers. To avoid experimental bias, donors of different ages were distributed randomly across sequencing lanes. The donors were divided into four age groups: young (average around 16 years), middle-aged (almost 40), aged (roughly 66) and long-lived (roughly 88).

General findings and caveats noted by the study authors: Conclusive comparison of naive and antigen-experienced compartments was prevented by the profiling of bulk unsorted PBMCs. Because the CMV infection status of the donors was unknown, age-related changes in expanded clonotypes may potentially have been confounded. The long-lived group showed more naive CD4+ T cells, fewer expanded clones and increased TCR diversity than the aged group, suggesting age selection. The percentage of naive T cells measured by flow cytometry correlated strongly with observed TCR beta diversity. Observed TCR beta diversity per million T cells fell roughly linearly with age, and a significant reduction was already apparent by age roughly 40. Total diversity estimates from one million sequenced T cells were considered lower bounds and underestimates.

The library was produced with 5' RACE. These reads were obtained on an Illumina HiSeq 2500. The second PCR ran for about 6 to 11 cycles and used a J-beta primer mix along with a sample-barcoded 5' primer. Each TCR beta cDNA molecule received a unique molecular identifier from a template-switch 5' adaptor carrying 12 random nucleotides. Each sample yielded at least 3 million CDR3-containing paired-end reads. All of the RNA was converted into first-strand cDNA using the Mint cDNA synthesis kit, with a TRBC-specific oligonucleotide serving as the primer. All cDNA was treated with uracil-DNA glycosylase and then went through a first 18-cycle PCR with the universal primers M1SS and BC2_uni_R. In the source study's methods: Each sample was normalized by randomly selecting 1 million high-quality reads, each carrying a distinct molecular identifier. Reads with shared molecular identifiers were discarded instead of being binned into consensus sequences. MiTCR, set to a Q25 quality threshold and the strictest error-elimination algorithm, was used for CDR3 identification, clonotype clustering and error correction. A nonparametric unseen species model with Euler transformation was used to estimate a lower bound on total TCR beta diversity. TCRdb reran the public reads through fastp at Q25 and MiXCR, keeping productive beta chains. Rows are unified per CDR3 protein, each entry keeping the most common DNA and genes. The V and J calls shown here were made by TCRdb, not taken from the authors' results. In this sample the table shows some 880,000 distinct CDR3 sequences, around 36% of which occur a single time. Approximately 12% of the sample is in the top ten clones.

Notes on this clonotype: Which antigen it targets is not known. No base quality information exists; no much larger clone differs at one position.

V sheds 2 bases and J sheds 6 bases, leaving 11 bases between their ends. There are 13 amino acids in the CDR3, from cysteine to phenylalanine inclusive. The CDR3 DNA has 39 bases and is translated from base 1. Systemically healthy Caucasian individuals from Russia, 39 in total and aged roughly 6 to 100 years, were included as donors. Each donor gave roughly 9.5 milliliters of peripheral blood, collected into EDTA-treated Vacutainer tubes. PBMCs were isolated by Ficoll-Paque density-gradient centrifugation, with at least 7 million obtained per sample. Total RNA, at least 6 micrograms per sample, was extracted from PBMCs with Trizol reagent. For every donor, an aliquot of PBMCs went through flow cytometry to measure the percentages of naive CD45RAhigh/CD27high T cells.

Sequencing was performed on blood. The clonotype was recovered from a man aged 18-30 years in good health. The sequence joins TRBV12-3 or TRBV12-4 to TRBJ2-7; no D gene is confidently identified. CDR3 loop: CASSLSSAVEQYF. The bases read TGTGCCAGCAGTTTAAGTTCGGCAGTCGAGCAGTACTTC.